This T cell receptor (beta chain) originates from a study of vaccination effects on CD4 cells after COVID-19. Repertoires were generated with immunoSEQ multiplex PCR, while TCRdb's copy carries only in-frame clones and drops some. Here the sample spans approximately 11,000 clones, approximately 71% being singletons. CDR1 is SGHAT and CDR2 is FQNNGV in the germline V gene. The V gene lost 0 bases and the J gene lost 4 bases, with 6 bases spanning the gap. The CDR3 is 13 residues long. Within the ViraFEST assay, antigen-specific CD4+ T cells underwent expansion with viral peptide pools prior to sequencing. Following culture for roughly 10 days, CD4+ T cells were isolated. Vaccination of participants consisted of two doses of either the BNT162b2 or mRNA-1273 vaccine. Some 2 million PBMC were placed in each well, which was supplemented with roughly 10 IU/ml IL-2 and 8.5 to 10 ug/ml peptides. Notes on this clone: Its matching antigen is unknown.

Overall study findings and caveats: Pronounced clonal contraction occurred in clones induced by infection and by vaccine late after vaccination.

Sequenced material: CD4+ T cells from PBMCs cultured with SARS-CoV-2 spike peptides, taken after COVID-19 vaccination. The rearrangement links TRBV11-2 to TRBJ2-5; D ambiguous. The receptor comes from a human donor who received a COVID-19 vaccine. CDR3 residues: CASSLERAETQYF. As DNA, the CDR3 is TGTGCCAGCAGCTTAGAAAGGGCAGAGACCCAGTACTTC.